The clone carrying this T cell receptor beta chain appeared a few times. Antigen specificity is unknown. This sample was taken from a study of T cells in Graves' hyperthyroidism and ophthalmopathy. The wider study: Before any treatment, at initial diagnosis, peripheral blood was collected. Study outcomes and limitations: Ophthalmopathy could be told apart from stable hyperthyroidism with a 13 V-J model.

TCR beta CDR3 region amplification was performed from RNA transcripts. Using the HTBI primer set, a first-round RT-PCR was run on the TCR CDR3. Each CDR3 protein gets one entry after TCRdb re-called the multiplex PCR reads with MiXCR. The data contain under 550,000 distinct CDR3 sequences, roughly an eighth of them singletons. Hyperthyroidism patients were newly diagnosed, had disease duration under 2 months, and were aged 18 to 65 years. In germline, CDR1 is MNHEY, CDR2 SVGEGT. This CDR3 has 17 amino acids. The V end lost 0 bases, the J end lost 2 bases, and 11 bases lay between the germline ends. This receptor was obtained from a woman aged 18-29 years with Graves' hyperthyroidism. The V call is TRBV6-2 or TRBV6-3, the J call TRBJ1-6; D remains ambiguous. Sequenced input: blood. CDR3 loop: CASSYSGRRTYNSPLHF. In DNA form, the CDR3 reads TGTGCCAGCAGTTACTCGGGCAGGAGGACCTATAATTCACCCCTCCACTTT.